This T cell receptor beta chain comes out of a study of identical twins. Study-wide results and caveats: Fewer insertions were carried by abundant cord blood beta clonotypes, but none was seen in memory repertoires. The conclusions drew on cross-sectional statistical analysis instead of tracking the same donors.

Germline values: CDR1 LGHDT, CDR2 YNNKEL (reference sequence). V lost 7 bases and J lost 1, with 10 bases in between. The CDR3 contains 13 residues. This clonotype was seen a handful of times. No antigen is known for it. TCRdb passed the 5' RACE reads through MiXCR, listing each CDR3 protein once. The table lists nearly 650,000 distinct CDR3 sequences, around 7.4% of them singletons, with 1.5% to 2% in the top ten. The same specimen was also included in a second study, on yellow fever vaccine responses in identical twins.

The TCR sequence derives from a woman aged 18-29 years in good health. The chain recombines TRBV3-1 with TRBJ2-5; possibly TRBD1 or TRBD2 for D (5 bases each). Sequences were obtained from PBMCs. This CDR3 is CASIEGPQETQYF. CDR3 in DNA: TGTGCCAGCATTGAGGGACCCCAAGAGACCCAGTACTTC.